The rows below give T cell receptor beta chains drawn from one sample of a study of T cells in localized non-small cell lung cancer. The assay was immunoSEQ multiplex PCR, and TCRdb's table has in-frame clones only and misses some. The data hold 4,600 or so clones, with more than 25% observed a single time. Sequenced material: lung tumor tissue, taken before any cancer treatment. Receptors were obtained from a man aged 35-75 years with stage III squamous cell lung carcinoma. Both conserved end residues are trimmed from each CDR3. D genes are given only for firm matches. Clone size is shown for a subset of rows, as once, few, many or a class of expanded clone.

abundance	d_gene	v_gene	j_gene	CDR3aa
medium-sized	-	TRBV11-3	TRBJ1-1	ASSLVFGSDRRQAF
few	-	TRBV6-8	TRBJ2-5	ACRDFINPRETQY
few	TRBD2	TRBV2	TRBJ2-3	ASTYRGGGTDTQY
few	-	TRBV6-8	TRBJ1-6	ASSAGPGWGSPLH
-	-	TRBV11-3	TRBJ2-1	ASSLVIGKHNEQF
few	-	TRBV29-1	TRBJ1-1	SVEITGLDTEAF
medium-sized	-	TRBV6-8	TRBJ2-5	ASSDPGRRGETQY
-	-	TRBV12-5	TRBJ1-6	ASGLVRGPSGSPLH
-	-	TRBV15	TRBJ1-2	ATSRDKVEYGYT
once	TRBD2	TRBV28	TRBJ2-5	ASSPSSGGMEETQY
-	TRBD2	TRBV9	TRBJ2-1	ASSVGSGGQLLPYNEQF
medium-sized	-	TRBV11-3	TRBJ1-1	ASSPGEGNTEAF
few	TRBD2	TRBV19	TRBJ2-2	ASSRRGGYTGELF
-	TRBD2	TRBV5-1	TRBJ2-2	ASSTRLAGGPGELF
-	TRBD1	TRBV9	TRBJ2-7	ASSPGTGNYEQY
few	-	TRBV6-8	TRBJ1-1	ASSYSAVNTEAF
medium-sized	-	TRBV11-3	TRBJ1-6	ASSLFIPSSYNSPLH
-	-	TRBV1	TRBJ1-1	ASSPPRMNTEAF
-	TRBD2	TRBV11-3	TRBJ2-5	ASSLGVSGGEETQY
-	-	TRBV28	TRBJ1-2	ASTLSGTQNGYT
few	TRBD2	TRBV11-3	TRBJ2-7	ASSLVSLAGGNEQY
-	-	TRBV4-1	TRBJ2-7	ASSRTGLFGQSEDEQY
medium-sized	-	TRBV9	TRBJ1-4	ASRNGANEKLF
medium-sized	TRBD2	TRBV11-3	TRBJ2-3	ASSLEGLAGEYTQY
-	TRBD2	TRBV19	TRBJ2-1	ASSTTQRGSYNEQF